Listed here are 20 T cell receptor beta chains from one sample, sequenced in a study of T cells in narcolepsy. Repertoires were generated with immunoSEQ multiplex PCR, while TCRdb's copy carries only in-frame clones and drops some. The sample consists of 26,000 or so clones, approximately 80% of them appearing once. Sequencing was carried out using CD45RA- memory CD4+ T cells from PBMCs. The receptors were sampled from a human donor with narcolepsy.

This clone was detected a few times. This rearrangement joins TRBV10-3 to TRBJ2-2, with unresolved D. This CDR3 is 14 amino acids long. Germline V lookup: CDR1 ENHRY, CDR2 SYGVKD. Trimming left V 3 bases short and J 1 base short, with 6 bases between. The CDR3 DNA reads TGTGCCATCAGTGATGATCGGAACACCGGGGAGCTGTTTTTT. Translating it yields CAISDDRNTGELFF.

This clone has only a few counts. It is likely a read error, because the conserved phenylalanine at the end of the CDR3 is missing. The DNA is omitted, as the CDR3 cannot be located on it reliably, and the CDR3 follows TCRdb's listing. V and J are TRBV28 and TRBJ1-2; TRBD1 is taken as the D call from the table, unchecked against the DNA. Germline V CDR1 and CDR2: MDHEN, SYDVKM. The CDR3 spans 14 amino acids, including both terminal residues. The CDR3 reads CASSQPSTGIRLVG.

The gene calls are TRBV30 and TRBJ1-1; unclear D gene. Trimming shortened V by 0 bases and J by 1 base, and 6 bases separated the two germline ends. The CDR3 spans 13 residues. The V gene's germline CDR1 is GTSNPN and CDR2 SVGIG (reference sequence). This chain's CDR3 is CAWSVPPNTEAFF. The CDR3 region has the DNA TGTGCCTGGAGTGTACCCCCGAACACTGAAGCTTTCTTT.

The genes are TRBV9 and TRBJ2-3; 14 bases align to TRBD2. The germline gives CDR1 SGDLS, CDR2 YYNGEE. The CDR3 covers 18 residues. Trimming at V came to 4 bases and at J to 1 base, leaving 8 bases not matched to a gene. The CDR3 loop is CASSLTSGGVSGTDTQYF. CDR3 in DNA: TGTGCCAGCAGCTTGACTAGCGGGGGGGTGTCGGGCACAGATACGCAGTATTTT.

The rearrangement joins TRBV5-6 to TRBJ2-1, with 8 bases identical to TRBD2. After removal of 2 bases from V and 8 bases from J, the junction contained 9 bases not matched to a gene. The germline CDR1 and CDR2 sequences are SGHDT and YYEEEE. The CDR3 spans 15 residues. The CDR3 here is CASSFGAGVRDEQFF. In DNA form, the CDR3 reads TGTGCCAGCAGCTTTGGAGCGGGGGTTCGCGATGAGCAGTTCTTC.

There are a few counts of this clone. J is TRBJ1-3 and V is TRBV29-1; maybe TRBD1 (6 bases). The CDR3 totals 13 residues. The V gene's germline CDR1 is SQVTM and CDR2 ANQGSEA. The V end lost 4 bases, the J end lost 2 bases, and 9 bases lay between the germline ends. CDR3 in DNA: TGCAGCGTTGGAACAGGGCCTGGAAACACCATATATTTT. Amino acid sequence: CSVGTGPGNTIYF. Filled out from reference TRBV29-1 and TRBJ1-3, the complete variable domain reads SAVISQKPSRDICQRGTSLTIQCQVDSQVTMMFWYRQQPGQSLTLIATANQGSEATYESGFVIDKFPISRPNLTFSTLTVSNMSPEDSSIYLCSVGTGPGNTIYFGEGSWLTVV.

The V and J genes are TRBV19 and TRBJ1-2; possibly TRBD1 for D (6 bases). The V and J ends lost 6 bases and 6 bases respectively, with 14 bases between them. The CDR3 contains 13 residues. Germline CDR1 LNHDA, CDR2 SQIVND (reference sequence). The CDR3 DNA follows: TGTGCCAGTAGCCCGGGACACTCAAATGGCTACACCTTC. Its protein is CASSPGHSNGYTF. Filled out from reference TRBV19 and TRBJ1-2, the complete variable domain reads DGGITQSPKYLFRKEGQNVTLSCEQNLNHDAMYWYRQDPGQGLRLIYYSQIVNDFQKGDIAEGYSVSREKKESFPLTVTSAQKNPTAFYLCASSPGHSNGYTFGSGTRLTVV.

J is TRBJ1-4 and V is TRBV18, with a tentative D call TRBD1 (5 bases). The CDR3 is 15 residues long. The ends were cut back, 3 bases at V and 8 bases at J, with 16 bases in the middle. Germline CDR1 reads KGHSH; CDR2 reads LQKENI. DNA of the CDR3: TGTGCCAGCTCACCGGGGCAGGGCCCCGGGGAAAAACTGTTTTTT. This gives the protein CASSPGQGPGEKLFF.

The CDR3 loop is CASSPIRGTSLNTEAFF. The CDR3, as DNA: TGTGCCAGCAGCCCGATACGGGGAACTTCGCTGAACACTGAAGCTTTCTTT. This chain uses TRBV5-4 with TRBJ1-1, with unresolved D. The CDR3 spans 17 residues. V was cut by 4 bases and J by 0 bases, with 19 bases left in between. Germline CDR1 and CDR2: SGHNT and YYREEE (reference sequence).

This clone was counted a single time. The V and J genes are TRBV27 and TRBJ1-1; D gene ambiguous. CDR1 is MNHEY and CDR2 is SMNVEV in the germline V gene (reference sequence). The V gene lost 5 bases and the J gene lost 6 bases, with 19 bases spanning the gap. The length of the CDR3 is 15 residues. The CDR3: CASSPYWGKGAEAFF. The CDR3 bases are TGTGCCAGCAGTCCCTATTGGGGAAAAGGAGCTGAAGCTTTCTTT.

This rearrangement joins TRBV7-9 to TRBJ2-4, with 7 bases aligning to TRBD2. Looked up from germline, CDR1 is SEHNR and CDR2 is FQNEAQ (reference sequence). The CDR3 loop spans 14 amino acids. The trim removed 6 bases at V and 9 bases at J, leaving 11 bases unmatched. Written as DNA, the CDR3 is TGTGCCAGCAGTATTGGCGTTAGCGGGTTCATTCAGTACTTC. The encoded protein is CASSIGVSGFIQYF. The full variable domain, with the rest looked up from reference TRBV7-9 and TRBJ2-4, is DTGVSQNPRHKITKRGQNVTFRCDPISEHNRLYWYRQTLGQGPEFLTYFQNEAQLEKSRLLSDRFSAERPKGSFSTLEIQRTEQGDSAMYLCASSIGVSGFIQYFGAGTRLSVL.

This clone has only a few counts. The rearrangement links TRBV27 to TRBJ1-2; a weak D match, TRBD1 (5 bases). Deletions cut 6 bases from V and 4 bases from J, with 21 bases between. Germline loops: CDR1 MNHEY, CDR2 SMNVEV (reference sequence). CDR3 length: 16 residues. Here the CDR3 reads CASSDLGTMSGYGYTF. The CDR3, as DNA: TGTGCCAGCAGCGACCTGGGGACCATGTCTGGCTATGGCTACACCTTC.

The J gene is TRBJ1-5, the V gene TRBV11-2; D not resolved. This CDR3 is 15 amino acids long. Trimming cost V 3 bases and J 4 bases, with 13 bases left between them. The germline V gene has CDR1 SGHAT and CDR2 FQNNGV. CDR3 in amino acids: CASSFSDGLNQPQHF. In DNA form, the CDR3 reads TGTGCCAGCAGCTTTTCCGACGGACTAAATCAGCCCCAGCATTTT.

The chain uses TRBV5-1 and TRBJ2-7, with D tentatively TRBD2 (6 bases). Trimming shortened V by 4 bases and J by 7 bases, and 24 bases separated the two germline ends. In germline, CDR1 is SGHRS, CDR2 YFSETQ. The CDR3 is 16 residues long. CDR3 region: CASSPSIGGESREQYF. The CDR3 nucleotides are TGCGCCAGCAGCCCCAGCATTGGAGGGGAAAGTAGGGAGCAGTACTTC.

The chain uses TRBV7-2 and TRBJ1-6; D call uncertain. The CDR3 sequence is 17 residues long. Trimming stripped 7 bases from V and 0 bases from J, with 16 bases between. Germline CDR1 and CDR2: SGHTA and FQGNSA. The CDR3 protein is CASNDKSGSSYNSPLHF. DNA for the CDR3: TGTGCCAGCAACGATAAGTCGGGGAGCTCCTATAATTCACCCCTCCACTTT.

This rearrangement joins TRBV2 to TRBJ1-1; 7 bases match TRBD1. CDR3 length equals 14 residues. Trimming removed 8 bases from V and 4 bases from J; junction bases left unmatched: 10. Germline loops: CDR1 SNHLY, CDR2 FYNNEI. CDR3 DNA: TGTGCCAGCTTTATGACAGGGTCGGGCACTGAAGCTTTCTTT. Translating it yields CASFMTGSGTEAFF.

The chain carries TRBV5-1 and TRBJ1-2; the D gene is possibly TRBD1 (5 bases). Looked up from germline, CDR1 is SGHRS and CDR2 is YFSETQ. The CDR3 totals 12 residues. The V gene lost 4 bases and the J gene lost 7 bases, with 11 bases spanning the gap. The CDR3 DNA is TGCGCCAGCAGCAAGGGGTCGGGTGGCTACACCTTC. Protein: CASSKGSGGYTF.

The gene calls are TRBV29-1 and TRBJ2-1; TRBD2 agrees at 8 bases. Germline CDR1 and CDR2: SQVTM and ANQGSEA. With V trimmed by 2 bases and J by 6 bases, 0 bases remained unmatched. CDR3 length: 12 amino acids. CDR3 bases: TGCAGCGTTGAACGGGGGGGCAATGAGCAGTTCTTC. Translating it yields CSVERGGNEQFF.

The J gene is TRBJ2-7, the V gene TRBV28, with 10 bases fitting TRBD1. After removal of 3 bases from V and 5 bases from J, the junction contained 10 bases not matched to a gene. Germline values: CDR1 MDHEN, CDR2 SYDVKM. CDR3 length: 16 residues. CDR3 region: CASSFSPRDRGHEQYF. CDR3 bases: TGTGCCAGCAGTTTCTCCCCTAGGGACAGGGGCCACGAGCAGTACTTC.

This chain joins TRBV7-6 and TRBJ2-7; the match to TRBD1 covers 7 bases. This CDR3 comprises 14 residues. Per the germline V gene, CDR1 is SGHVS and CDR2 is FNYEAQ. The J segment lost 0 bases and the V segment lost 5 bases, leaving 4 bases of the junction unmatched. CDR3 loop: CASSPTGDSYEQYF. CDR3 in DNA: TGTGCCAGCAGCCCTACAGGGGACTCCTACGAGCAGTACTTC.